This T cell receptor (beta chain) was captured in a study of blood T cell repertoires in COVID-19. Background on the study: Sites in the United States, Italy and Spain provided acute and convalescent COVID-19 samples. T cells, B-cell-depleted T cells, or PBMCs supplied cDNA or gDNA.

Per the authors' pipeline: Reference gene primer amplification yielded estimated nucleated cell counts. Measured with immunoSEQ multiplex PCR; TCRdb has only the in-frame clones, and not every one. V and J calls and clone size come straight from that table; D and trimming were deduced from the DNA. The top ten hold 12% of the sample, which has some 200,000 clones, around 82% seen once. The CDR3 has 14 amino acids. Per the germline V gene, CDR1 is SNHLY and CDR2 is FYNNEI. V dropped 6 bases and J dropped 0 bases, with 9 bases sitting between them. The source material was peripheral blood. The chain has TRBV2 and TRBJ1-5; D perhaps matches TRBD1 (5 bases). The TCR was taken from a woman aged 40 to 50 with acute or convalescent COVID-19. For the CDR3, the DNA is TGTGCCAGCAGGGGACTCTATAGCAATCAGCCCCAGCATTTT. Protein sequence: CASRGLYSNQPQHF.